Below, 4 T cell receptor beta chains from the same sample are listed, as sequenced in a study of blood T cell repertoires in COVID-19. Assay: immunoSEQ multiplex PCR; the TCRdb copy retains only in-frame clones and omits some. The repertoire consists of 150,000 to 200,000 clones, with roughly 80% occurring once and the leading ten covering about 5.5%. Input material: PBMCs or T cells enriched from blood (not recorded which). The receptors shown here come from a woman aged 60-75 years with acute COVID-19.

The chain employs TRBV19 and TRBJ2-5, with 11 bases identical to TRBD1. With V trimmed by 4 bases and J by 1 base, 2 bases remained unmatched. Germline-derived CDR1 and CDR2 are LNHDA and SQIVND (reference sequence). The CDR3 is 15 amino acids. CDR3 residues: CASSTGTGGQETQYF. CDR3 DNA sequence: TGTGCCAGTAGTACGGGGACAGGGGGCCAAGAGACCCAGTACTTC.

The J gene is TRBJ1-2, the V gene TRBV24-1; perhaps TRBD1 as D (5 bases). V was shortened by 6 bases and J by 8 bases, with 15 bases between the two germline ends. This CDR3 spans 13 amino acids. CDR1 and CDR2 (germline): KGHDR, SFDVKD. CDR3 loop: CATSPSGSRGYTF. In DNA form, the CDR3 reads TGTGCCACCAGTCCCTCAGGGTCCCGGGGCTACACCTTC.

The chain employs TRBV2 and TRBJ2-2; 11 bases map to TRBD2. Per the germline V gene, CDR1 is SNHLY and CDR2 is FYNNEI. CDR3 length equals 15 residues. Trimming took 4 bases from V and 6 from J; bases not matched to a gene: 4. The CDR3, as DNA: TGTGCCAGCAGTGGGCTAGCGGGAGGTCCCGGGGAGCTGTTTTTT. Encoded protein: CASSGLAGGPGELFF.

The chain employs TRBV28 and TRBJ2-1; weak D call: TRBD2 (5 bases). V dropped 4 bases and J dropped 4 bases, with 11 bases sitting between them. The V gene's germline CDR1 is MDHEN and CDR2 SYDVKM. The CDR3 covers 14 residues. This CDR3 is CASSWRKVYNEQFF. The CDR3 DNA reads TGTGCCAGCAGTTGGAGGAAAGTTTACAATGAGCAGTTCTTC.